This TCR beta chain stems from a study of T cells in localized non-small cell lung cancer. Produced via immunoSEQ multiplex PCR; TCRdb's table is partial and in-frame only. The sample holds roughly 28,000 clones, about nine tenths seen once. Worth noting for this clone: The antigen is not known.

Findings and caveats of the study: Maximal T cell clonality occurred in uninvolved adjacent lung, with tumor ranking below it.

Sample: peripheral blood, taken before any cancer treatment. This receptor was taken from a male donor at least 60 years old with stage I lung adenocarcinoma.

The chain's CDR3 is CAWSPRGGLNTEAFF. The CDR3 DNA reads as TGTGCCTGGAGTCCAAGGGGAGGCCTGAACACTGAAGCTTTCTTT. The chain employs TRBV30 and TRBJ1-1; perhaps TRBD1 as D (5 bases). This CDR3 comprises 15 residues. Deletions cut 2 bases from V and 0 bases from J, with 13 bases between. Germline CDR1 and CDR2: GTSNPN and SVGIG (reference sequence).